The sequence of this TCR beta chain was determined in a study of blood T cell repertoires in COVID-19. Study details: In each case, the material was cDNA or gDNA derived from T cells, B-cell-depleted T cells, or PBMCs.

V lost 0 bases to trimming and J lost 4 bases; unmatched junction nucleotides: 5. Germline CDR1 and CDR2: MNHNS and SASEGT. The CDR3 covers 15 residues. For this clone: The sample contains more than one DNA sequence encoding this CDR3.

Allocation to cohorts depended on clinical history reported by the participants. Cohort 3 donors were reported recovered after two negative PCRs, clearance, or symptom resolution. Sequenced by immunoSEQ multiplex PCR; TCRdb stores in-frame clones only, minus some. The sample holds about 480,000 clones, 70% to 90% seen once. The clonotype was recovered from a woman aged 60-75 years who had recovered from COVID-19. The chain has TRBV6-1 and TRBJ1-2, with 7 bases that match TRBD1. Sequencing used PBMCs or T cells enriched from blood (not recorded which). The CDR3 protein is CASSEAGQGVYGYTF. The CDR3 coding sequence is TGTGCCAGCAGTGAAGCTGGGCAGGGGGTCTATGGCTACACCTTC.